A single sample is the source of the 23 T cell receptor beta chains below, sequenced in a study of CD8 T cells in Susac syndrome. The authors reverse transcribed about 0.5 to 1 ug RNA with random hexamers. MiXCR was run by TCRdb on the immunoSEQ multiplex PCR reads, yielding one entry per CDR3 protein. Of approximately 190,000 distinct CDR3 sequences listed, 85% to 95% are singletons. The specimen was CD8+ T cells from PBMCs. The receptors here all came from a human donor with Susac syndrome.

V and J are TRBV7-8 and TRBJ2-5, with 8 bases aligning to TRBD2. The V gene's germline CDR1 is SGHVS and CDR2 FQNEAQ. This CDR3 comprises 16 residues. After removal of 5 bases from V and 5 bases from J, the junction contained 13 bases not matched to a gene. CDR3 in amino acids: CASSPREAGGRETQYF. In DNA, the CDR3 is TGTGCCAGCAGCCCCCGGGAGGCGGGGGGCAGGGAGACCCAGTACTTC.

The chain uses TRBV7-2 and TRBJ1-6; 9 positions agree with TRBD1. Per the germline V gene, CDR1 is SGHTA and CDR2 is FQGNSA. The CDR3 runs 16 residues. Losses at the gene ends were 1 base for V and 6 bases for J; bases not matched to a gene: 4. The CDR3 region is CASSLGRDRVNSPLHF. The CDR3 DNA reads TGTGCCAGCAGCTTAGGACGGGACAGGGTTAATTCACCCCTCCACTTT.

A single count supports this clonotype. This sequence joins TRBV13 and TRBJ2-2, with 8 bases fitting TRBD2. Per germline, CDR1 PRHDT and CDR2 FYEKMQ (reference sequence). J gave up 4 bases and V 5 bases, and 3 bases lay outside the gene matches. This CDR3 contains 14 residues. CDR3 sequence reads: CASSPGTSTGELFF. In DNA, the CDR3 is TGTGCCAGCAGCCCCGGGACTAGCACCGGGGAGCTGTTTTTT.

V usage is TRBV6-5 and J usage is TRBJ1-2; the D is unclear. The CDR3 covers 11 residues. With 3 bases removed from V and 12 bases from J, the gap between germline ends came to 11 bases. Germline lookup yields CDR1 MNHEY and CDR2 SVGAGI. CDR3 sequence: CASSYWESDTF. CDR3 sequence (DNA): TGTGCCAGCAGTTATTGGGAGTCGGACACCTTC.

The CDR3 sequence: CASSLVATGPYNEQFF. CDR3 DNA sequence: TGCGCCAGCAGCTTGGTGGCAACGGGCCCCTACAATGAGCAGTTCTTC. The V call is TRBV5-1, the J call TRBJ2-1, with unresolved D. CDR1 is SGHRS, CDR2 YFSETQ, per germline. Trimming took 0 bases from V and 2 from J, leaving 12 bases between them. The CDR3 extends over 16 amino acids. The full variable domain, with the rest looked up from reference TRBV5-1 and TRBJ2-1, is KAGVTQTPRYLIKTRGQQVTLSCSPISGHRSVSWYQQTPGQGLQFLFEYFSETQRNKGNFPGRFSGRQFSNSRSEMNVSTLELGDSALYLCASSLVATGPYNEQFFGPGTRLTVL.

The rearrangement joins TRBV27 to TRBJ2-3; D not resolved. The CDR3 is 10 amino acids. V lost 10 bases, J lost 4 bases, and 6 bases lay in between. Germline CDR1 is MNHEY and CDR2 is SMNVEV (reference sequence). CDR3 sequence: CATKSDTQYF. CDR3 DNA: TGTGCCACCAAATCAGATACGCAGTATTTT.

The V gene is TRBV6-5, the J gene TRBJ2-5; 9 bases line up with TRBD2. CDR1 and CDR2 (germline): MNHEY, SVGAGI. J gave up 5 bases and V 2 bases, and 9 bases lay outside the gene matches. This CDR3 region has 16 residues. CDR3 region: CASSYVAGGPQETQYF. The DNA of the CDR3 is TGTGCCAGCAGTTACGTTGCGGGGGGGCCTCAGGAGACCCAGTACTTC.

The rearrangement links TRBV25-1 to TRBJ1-2; TRBD1 is a possible D gene (5 bases). The germline gives CDR1 MGHDK, CDR2 SYGVNS. The CDR3 has 15 residues. With 1 base removed from V and 1 base from J, the gap between germline ends came to 10 bases. Here the CDR3 DNA reads TGTGCCAGCAGTGAATCAGGGCAGCTTAACTATGGCTACACCTTC. Its translation: CASSESGQLNYGYTF.

This chain joins TRBV15 and TRBJ2-7; 9 bases map to TRBD2. This CDR3 has 15 amino acids. Trimming took 3 bases from V and 0 from J; bases not matched to a gene: 3. Germline assignment: CDR1 LNHNV and CDR2 YYDKDF (reference sequence). The CDR3 DNA follows: TGTGCCACCAGCAGGACTAGCGGAGTCTCCTACGAGCAGTACTTC. Amino acid sequence: CATSRTSGVSYEQYF.

This clonotype was observed once. This chain links TRBV9 with TRBJ2-5; 7 bases agree with TRBD1. This CDR3 region has 14 residues. Germline V lookup: CDR1 SGDLS, CDR2 YYNGEE. V was pared by 4 bases and J by 0 bases, with 3 bases of the junction left unmatched. CDR3 in DNA: TGTGCCAGCAGCATAGGACAGGACCAAGAGACCCAGTACTTC. It translates to CASSIGQDQETQYF. Using reference TRBV9 and TRBJ2-5 for the parts outside the CDR3, the full variable domain is DSGVTQTPKHLITATGQRVTLRCSPRSGDLSVYWYQQSLDQGLQFLIQYYNGEERAKGNILERFSAQQFPDLHSELNLSSLELGDSALYFCASSIGQDQETQYFGPGTRLLVL.

Turning to this clonotype: Germline and junction disagree at one end, which may indicate a read error. The chain combines TRBV3-1 with TRBJ1-6; D unresolved. The CDR3 is 13 amino acids. Germline V gives CDR1 LGHDT, CDR2 YNNKEL (reference sequence). The CDR3 here is CASSQDRLSALHF. In DNA form, the CDR3 reads TGTGCCAGCAGCCAAGACAGGCTTTCAGCCCTCCACTTT.

The rearrangement uses TRBV9 and TRBJ2-6; possibly TRBD2 for D (6 bases). V was trimmed by 7 bases and J by 1 base, leaving 9 bases between them. There are 14 residues in the CDR3. Germline V gives CDR1 SGDLS, CDR2 YYNGEE. The CDR3 loop is CASGGGSGANVLTF. CDR3 nucleotides: TGTGCCAGCGGTGGGGGGTCTGGGGCCAACGTCCTGACTTTC.

The gene calls are TRBV7-2 and TRBJ1-4; D is unresolved. Germline assignment: CDR1 SGHTA and CDR2 FQGNSA. The length of the CDR3 is 16 residues. The V gene lost 0 bases and the J gene lost 5 bases, with 13 bases spanning the gap. CDR3: CASSLAFNRVNEKLFF. CDR3 nucleotide sequence: TGTGCCAGCAGCTTAGCCTTCAATCGGGTAAATGAAAAACTGTTTTTT. Together with reference TRBV7-2 and TRBJ1-4, the CDR3 gives the full variable domain: GAGVSQSPSNKVTEKGKDVELRCDPISGHTALYWYRQSLGQGLEFLIYFQGNSAPDKSGLPSDRFSAERTGGSVSTLTIQRTQQEDSAVYLCASSLAFNRVNEKLFFGSGTQLSVL.

The chain uses TRBV6-5 and TRBJ2-3; D might be TRBD1 or TRBD2, each matching 5 bases. From germline, CDR1 is MNHEY and CDR2 SVGAGI. This CDR3 has 18 residues. Trimming shortened V by 0 bases and J by 2 bases, and 18 bases separated the two germline ends. The CDR3 DNA follows: TGTGCCAGCAGTTACTCGATTTCAGGGAGCCCCTTCACAGATACGCAGTATTTT. It specifies CASSYSISGSPFTDTQYF.

The gene calls are TRBV12-3 or TRBV12-4 and TRBJ2-7; 15 bases match TRBD2. With V trimmed by 8 bases and J by 1 base, 6 bases remained unmatched. There are 16 residues in the CDR3. CDR3 sequence: CASSEGLAGGSYEQYF. CDR3 in DNA: TGTGCCAGCTCCGAGGGACTAGCGGGAGGATCCTACGAGCAGTACTTC.

The chain couples TRBV6-6 to TRBJ2-7; D gene ambiguous. Germline loops: CDR1 MNHNY, CDR2 SVGAGI (reference sequence). The CDR3 spans 12 residues. V was clipped by 6 bases and J by 3 bases, with 9 bases between them. The CDR3, as DNA: TGTGCCAGCAGCCACCCGATCTACGAGCAGTACTTC. It is translated as CASSHPIYEQYF.

The rearrangement uses TRBV9 and TRBJ1-4; D is possibly TRBD1 (6 bases). V was shortened by 2 bases and J by 0 bases, with 8 bases between the two germline ends. From germline, CDR1 is SGDLS and CDR2 YYNGEE. The CDR3 covers 15 residues. The CDR3 DNA follows: TGTGCCAGCAGCGTCGAGGGGGCAACTAATGAAAAACTGTTTTTT. Encoded protein: CASSVEGATNEKLFF.

The genes are TRBV6-1 and TRBJ1-6, with D unclear. Germline assignment: CDR1 MNHNS and CDR2 SASEGT. The CDR3 runs 16 residues. V was pared by 5 bases and J by 0 bases, with 11 bases between. The CDR3 spells CASSKTLSSYNSPLHF. The CDR3 DNA reads TGTGCCAGCAGTAAGACTCTTAGCTCCTATAATTCACCCCTCCACTTT.

Here the CDR3 DNA reads TGCAGTGCTAGTGGACAGGGAAGTCTCCCCTACAATGAGCAGTTCTTC. Translation: CSASGQGSLPYNEQFF. The J gene is TRBJ2-1, the V gene TRBV20-1; 8 bases map to TRBD1. The CDR3 consists of 16 residues. In germline, CDR1 is DFQATT, CDR2 SNEGSKA (reference sequence). V lost 3 bases to trimming and J lost 2 bases; unmatched junction nucleotides: 9.

The chain couples TRBV28 to TRBJ2-7; the match to TRBD1 covers 9 bases. Germline loops: CDR1 MDHEN, CDR2 SYDVKM. V lost 5 bases to trimming and J lost 1 base; unmatched junction nucleotides: 9. The CDR3 loop spans 16 amino acids. CDR3 in amino acids: CASSGTGTGQSYEQYF. The DNA for the CDR3 is TGTGCCAGCAGTGGCACGGGGACAGGGCAATCCTACGAGCAGTACTTC.

CDR3 protein: CASSKTSGSYEQYF. As DNA, the CDR3 is TGTGCCAGCAGTAAGACTAGCGGGAGTTACGAGCAGTACTTC. The chain has TRBV12-3 or TRBV12-4 and TRBJ2-7, with 12 bases identical to TRBD2. The trim removed 5 bases at V and 4 bases at J, leaving 3 bases unmatched. The CDR3 consists of 14 residues.

The chain joins TRBV19 to TRBJ2-3; TRBD1 aligns across 11 bases. V dropped 5 bases and J dropped 4; count of bases not matched to a gene: 2. The CDR3 runs 14 residues. Germline lookup yields CDR1 LNHDA and CDR2 SQIVND (reference sequence). The chain's CDR3 is CASSLGQGADTQYF. The CDR3 DNA is TGTGCCAGTAGTTTGGGACAGGGGGCAGATACGCAGTATTTT.

This chain uses TRBV29-1 with TRBJ1-2; 8 bases are a match to TRBD1. CDR1 and CDR2 from the germline V gene are SQVTM and ANQGSEA. The CDR3 has 15 amino acids. After removal of 3 bases from V and 5 bases from J, the junction contained 11 bases not matched to a gene. In DNA, the CDR3 is TGCAGCGTTGAGATGCTTCACCGGACAGGGTATGGCTACACCTTC. It codes for CSVEMLHRTGYGYTF.